This TCR beta chain is from a study of beta chain features in type 1 diabetes. Study-wide results and limits: Significant though moderate, a shortening of TCRB CDR3s appeared in all four CD4+ subsets of Type 1 diabetes patients.

Germline V gene data show CDR1 as SNHLY and CDR2 as FYNNEI. This CDR3 has 13 residues. Unmatched junction bases numbered 3, after V lost 5 bases and J lost 4 bases. The table lists this clone with a few counts. Its antigen is not identified. cDNA synthesis used the whole RNA isolate, giving expressed TCRB sequences. The method was immunoSEQ multiplex PCR; TCRdb's version includes in-frame clones alone and lacks a portion of them. Of some 350,000 clones in the sample, roughly a tenth were seen once. Sequences were obtained from central memory CD4+ T cells from blood. The TCR was taken from a man between 25 and 39 years old with type 1 diabetes. The chain links TRBV2 to TRBJ2-5; 8 bases align to TRBD2. In nucleotides, the CDR3 is TGTGCCAGCAGTCCGGGACTAGGAGAGACCCAGTACTTC. As protein: CASSPGLGETQYF.